This T cell receptor beta chain stems from a study of blood T cell repertoires in COVID-19. Looking at the study overall: The United States, Italy and Spain provided the acute and convalescent COVID-19 samples. T cells, B-cell-depleted T cells, or PBMCs supplied cDNA or gDNA.

In the original analysis: Amplification from reference gene primers served as the basis for estimated nucleated cell counts. The assay was immunoSEQ multiplex PCR, and TCRdb's table has in-frame clones only and misses some. The V and J calls and clone size come from that table; D and trimming were worked out from the DNA. Found here are 150,000 to 200,000 clones, around 82% of them singletons; the top ten hold about 14%. The germline V gene encodes CDR1 MNHEY and CDR2 SVGAGI. The CDR3 has 15 amino acids. V lost 7 bases to trimming and J lost 2 bases, with 17 bases between them. Specimen: peripheral blood. The chain links TRBV6-5 to TRBJ1-2; a weak D match, TRBD1 (5 bases). The TCR sequence derives from a man aged 18 to 35 with active or convalescent COVID-19. CDR3 sequence (DNA): TGTGCCAGCACCCAAGGGGCAGGAGCCAACTATGGCTACACCTTC. Residues: CASTQGAGANYGYTF.